Following are 4 T cell receptor beta chains from one sample sequenced in a study of identical twins (dated by TCRdb to the mid-2010s). Library creation used 5' RACE. Sequencing instrument: Illumina HiSeq 2000. The raw public reads went through TCRdb reprocessing: fastp at Q25, MiXCR clone calling, in-frame beta chains kept. Rows matching on CDR3 protein sequence are summarized as one entry with the most common DNA and genes. This sample comprises around 370,000 distinct CDR3 sequences, approximately 8.7% of them detected only once. Over 7% of the sample comes from the top ten. Input material: naive T cells sorted from blood. The sample's cell subset or site, from its label and the paper: cells isolated with a human naive T-cell isolation kit. These receptors were taken from a woman aged 45-65 years in good health.

In this sample, this clonotype turned up many times. The V gene is TRBV20-1, the J gene TRBJ2-1; 8 bases match TRBD1. CDR1 is DFQATT and CDR2 is SNEGSKA in the germline V gene (reference sequence). This CDR3 contains 12 residues. Trimming removed 4 bases from V and 7 bases from J; junction bases left unmatched: 3. The CDR3 protein is CSATDRANEQFF. The CDR3 DNA reads as TGCAGTGCTACGGACAGGGCGAATGAGCAGTTCTTC.

The rearrangement joins TRBV6-5 to TRBJ1-1; TRBD1 aligns across 7 bases. The V segment lost 2 bases and the J segment 5 bases; nucleotides outside the gene matches: 5. CDR1 is MNHEY, CDR2 SVGAGI, per germline. The CDR3 sequence is 14 residues long. The CDR3 DNA sequence: TGTGCCAGCAGTTACAGGGGGCTAGGGACTGAAGCTTTCTTT. It specifies CASSYRGLGTEAFF.

In this sample, this clonotype turned up many times. The chain has TRBV28 and TRBJ1-1, with no clear D. V was clipped by 6 bases and J by 0 bases, with 14 bases between them. Germline CDR1 and CDR2: MDHEN and SYDVKM. This CDR3 is 15 amino acids long. The CDR3 loop reads CASSPGSQVNTEAFF. In DNA, the CDR3 is TGTGCCAGCAGCCCCGGGTCTCAGGTGAACACTGAAGCTTTCTTT.

The rearrangement joins TRBV7-9 to TRBJ2-1, with D uncertain. This CDR3 spans 12 amino acids. CDR1 and CDR2 from the germline V gene are SEHNR and FQNEAQ (reference sequence). Between the trimmed V and J ends, which lost 3 bases and 6 bases, there was a span of 6 bases. The CDR3 DNA reads as TGTGCCAGCAGCTTTAAGGCCAATGAGCAGTTCTTC. Translated: CASSFKANEQFF.